A single sample gave rise to the 13 T cell receptor beta chains below, sequenced in a study of cytomegalovirus exposure and HLA in healthy donors. The data were produced by immunoSEQ multiplex PCR, yet TCRdb's version contains in-frame clones alone and is incomplete. This sample has a few hundred thousand clones; 70% to 90% occur once, and the top ten carry more than 0.8%. Sequenced: PBMCs. Every receptor here comes from a woman aged 18-29 years in good health and CMV-seronegative.

This rearrangement joins TRBV2 to TRBJ2-2; TRBD1 matches at 8 bases. With V trimmed by 3 bases and J by 6 bases, 6 bases remained unmatched. Per germline, CDR1 SNHLY and CDR2 FYNNEI. The CDR3 extends over 15 amino acids. This CDR3 is CASSDGTGGPGELFF. CDR3 DNA: TGTGCCAGCAGTGATGGAACAGGGGGGCCCGGGGAGCTGTTTTTT.

The count of this clone is one. The chain employs TRBV4-1 and TRBJ2-7; D is unresolved. V was trimmed by 5 bases and J by 6 bases, leaving 8 bases between them. There are 11 residues in the CDR3. The germline CDR1 and CDR2 sequences are MGHRA and YSYEKL. CDR3 region: CASSYPGEQYF. CDR3 nucleotides: TGCGCCAGCAGCTACCCGGGCGAGCAGTACTTC.

The chain uses TRBV29-1 and TRBJ2-5; TRBD1 matches at 9 bases. V shed 4 bases and J 0 bases; nucleotides not matched to a gene: 9. This CDR3 spans 16 amino acids. Germline values: CDR1 SQVTM, CDR2 ANQGSEA. As DNA, the CDR3 is TGCAGCGTTGGTAATCCGGGACAGGGACACCAAGAGACCCAGTACTTC. Translated, it gives CSVGNPGQGHQETQYF.

This clone came up once. The chain carries TRBV21-1 and TRBJ2-1; the table's D call, TRBD2, has no DNA check behind it. TRBV21-1 is designated a pseudogene. The CDR3 is 16 residues long. CDR3 residues: CASSKFWTSGNNEQFF. As DNA, the CDR3 is TGTGCCAGCAGCAAATTTTGGACTAGCGGGAACAATGAGCAGTTCTTC.

The chain couples TRBV6-5 to TRBJ2-7, with D maybe TRBD1 (6 bases). Germline values: CDR1 MNHEY, CDR2 SVGAGI. Trimming shortened V by 0 bases and J by 5 bases, and 11 bases separated the two germline ends. The CDR3 is made up of 14 amino acids. The CDR3 sequence: CASSYSGTTDEQYF. The CDR3, as DNA: TGTGCCAGCAGTTACTCGGGGACAACTGACGAGCAGTACTTC.

This rearrangement joins TRBV15 to TRBJ2-7; 10 bases agree with TRBD2. The CDR3 contains 17 residues. Germline loops: CDR1 LNHNV, CDR2 YYDKDF (reference sequence). Germline trimming cut 0 bases from V and 5 bases from J; bases unmatched to any gene: 10. This chain's CDR3 is CATSRDAESGRADEQYF. The CDR3, as DNA: TGTGCCACCAGCAGAGACGCTGAAAGCGGGAGGGCCGACGAGCAGTACTTC. The full variable domain, in which reference TRBV15 and TRBJ2-7 provide the parts outside the CDR3, is DAMVIQNPRYQVTQFGKPVTLSCSQTLNHNVMYWYQQKSSQAPKLLFHYYDKDFNNEADTPDNFQSRRPNTSFCFLDIRSPGLGDTAMYLCATSRDAESGRADEQYFGPGTRLTVT.

J is TRBJ2-1 and V is TRBV5-1; weak D call: TRBD2 (5 bases). Germline V gene lookup returns CDR1 SGHRS and CDR2 YFSETQ. This CDR3 is 14 amino acids long. Trimming shortened V by 0 bases and J by 8 bases, and 12 bases separated the two germline ends. For the CDR3, the DNA is TGCGCCAGCAGCTTGGCCCCCCAGGAGGATGAGCAGTTCTTC. The encoded protein is CASSLAPQEDEQFF.

CDR3 DNA sequence: TGCGCCAGCAGCCCGGTTGTAGCGGGAGAACGCAATGAGCAGTTCTTC. This sequence encodes CASSPVVAGERNEQFF. The V and J genes are TRBV5-1 and TRBJ2-1; 9 nucleotides line up with TRBD2. The germline V gene encodes CDR1 SGHRS and CDR2 YFSETQ. The CDR3 has 16 residues. J was trimmed by 6 bases and V by 4 bases; bases with no gene match: 11.

This rearrangement joins TRBV11-2 to TRBJ2-3; TRBD2 agrees at 7 bases. This CDR3 has 15 amino acids. J lost 2 bases, V lost 1 base, and 3 bases had no gene match. Germline CDR1 is SGHAT and CDR2 is FQNNGV. CDR3 in DNA: TGTGCCAGCAGCTTAGCCGGGAGGCCCACAGATACGCAGTATTTT. This gives the protein CASSLAGRPTDTQYF.

V usage is TRBV5-4 and J usage is TRBJ1-2; 8 positions match TRBD1. This CDR3 region has 14 residues. Germline V CDR1 and CDR2: SGHNT, YYREEE (reference sequence). The V and J ends lost 3 bases and 4 bases, in that order; junction bases with no gene match: 5. CDR3 sequence reads: CASSSGQAIYGYTF. CDR3 nucleotide sequence: TGTGCCAGCAGCTCGGGACAGGCGATCTATGGCTACACCTTC.

This chain uses TRBV29-1 with TRBJ2-3, with TRBD1 matching over 7 bases. The CDR3 has 14 residues. V lost 8 bases to trimming and J lost 2 bases; unmatched junction nucleotides: 10. The germline V gene has CDR1 SQVTM and CDR2 ANQGSEA. DNA of the CDR3: TGCAGCATCCTGGGGACAGCCATCACAGATACGCAGTATTTT. Residues: CSILGTAITDTQYF.

The chain employs TRBV5-1 and TRBJ2-5; D unclear. Germline V gene sequence: CDR1 SGHRS, CDR2 YFSETQ. The CDR3 length is 12 residues. Trimming shortened V by 4 bases and J by 5 bases, and 9 bases separated the two germline ends. The CDR3 sequence: CASSPSEETQYF. CDR3 DNA: TGCGCCAGCAGCCCCTCCGAGGAGACCCAGTACTTC.

The chain carries TRBV6-5 and TRBJ2-3; 10 bases are shared with TRBD2. The V gene end was trimmed by 7 bases and the J gene end by 6 bases; junction bases not matched to a gene: 7. The CDR3 contains 14 residues. Germline CDR1 is MNHEY and CDR2 is SVGAGI. The CDR3 region is CASTSLAGTDTQYF. The DNA of the CDR3 is TGTGCCAGCACCTCACTAGCGGGAACTGATACGCAGTATTTT.